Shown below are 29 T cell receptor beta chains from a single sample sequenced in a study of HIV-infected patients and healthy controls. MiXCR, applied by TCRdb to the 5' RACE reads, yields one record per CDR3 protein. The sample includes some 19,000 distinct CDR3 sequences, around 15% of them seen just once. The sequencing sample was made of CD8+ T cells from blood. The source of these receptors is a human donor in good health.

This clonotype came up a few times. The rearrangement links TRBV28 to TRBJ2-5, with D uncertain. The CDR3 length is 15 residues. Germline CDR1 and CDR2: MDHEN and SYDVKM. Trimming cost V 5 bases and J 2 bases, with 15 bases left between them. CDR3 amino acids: CASSPYNEDQETQYF. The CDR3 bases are TGTGCCAGCAGTCCTTATAACGAGGATCAAGAGACCCAGTACTTC.

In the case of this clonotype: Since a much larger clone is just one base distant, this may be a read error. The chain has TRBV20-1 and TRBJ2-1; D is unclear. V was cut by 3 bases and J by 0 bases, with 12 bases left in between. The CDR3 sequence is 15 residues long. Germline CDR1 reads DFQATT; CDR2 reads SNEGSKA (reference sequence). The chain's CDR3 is CSASMDTSSYNEQFF. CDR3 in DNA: TGCAGTGCTAGTATGGATACCAGCTCCTACAATGAGCAGTTCTTC.

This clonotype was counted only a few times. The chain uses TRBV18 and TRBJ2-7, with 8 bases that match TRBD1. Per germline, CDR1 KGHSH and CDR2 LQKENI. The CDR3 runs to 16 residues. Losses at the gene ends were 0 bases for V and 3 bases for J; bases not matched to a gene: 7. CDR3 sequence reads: CASSPPMQGAYYEQYF. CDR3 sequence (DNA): TGTGCCAGCTCACCACCGATGCAGGGGGCTTACTACGAGCAGTACTTC. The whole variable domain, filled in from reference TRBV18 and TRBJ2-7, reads NAGVMQNPRHLVRRRGQEARLRCSPMKGHSHVYWYRQLPEEGLKFMVYLQKENIIDESGMPKERFSAEFPKEGPSILRIQQVVRGDSAAYFCASSPPMQGAYYEQYFGPGTRLTVT.

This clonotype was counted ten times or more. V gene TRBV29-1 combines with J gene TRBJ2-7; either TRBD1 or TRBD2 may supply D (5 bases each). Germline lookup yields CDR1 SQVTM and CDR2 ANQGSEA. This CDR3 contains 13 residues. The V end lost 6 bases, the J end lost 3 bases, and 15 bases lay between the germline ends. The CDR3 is CSVGTPEIYEQYF. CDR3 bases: TGCAGCGTCGGGACGCCAGAGATCTACGAGCAGTACTTC.

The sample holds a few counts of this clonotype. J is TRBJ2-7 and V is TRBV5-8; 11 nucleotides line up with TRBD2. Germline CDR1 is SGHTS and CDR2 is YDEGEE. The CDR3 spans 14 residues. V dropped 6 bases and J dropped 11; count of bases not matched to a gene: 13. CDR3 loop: CASIRGGLAETEYF. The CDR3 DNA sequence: TGTGCCAGCATCCGGGGGGGACTAGCGGAAACGGAGTACTTC.

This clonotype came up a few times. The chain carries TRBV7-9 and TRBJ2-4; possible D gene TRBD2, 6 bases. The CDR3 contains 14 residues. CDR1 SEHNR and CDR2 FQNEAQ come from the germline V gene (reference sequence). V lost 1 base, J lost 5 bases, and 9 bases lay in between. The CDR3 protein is CASSLGGLQNIQYF. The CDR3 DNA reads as TGTGCCAGCAGCTTAGGGGGACTTCAAAACATTCAGTACTTC.

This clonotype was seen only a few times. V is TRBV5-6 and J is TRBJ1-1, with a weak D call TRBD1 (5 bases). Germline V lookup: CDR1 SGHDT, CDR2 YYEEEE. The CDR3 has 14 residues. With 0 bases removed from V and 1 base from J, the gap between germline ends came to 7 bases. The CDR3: CASSLGQTNTEAFF. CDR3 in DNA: TGTGCCAGCAGCTTGGGACAGACGAACACTGAAGCTTTCTTT.

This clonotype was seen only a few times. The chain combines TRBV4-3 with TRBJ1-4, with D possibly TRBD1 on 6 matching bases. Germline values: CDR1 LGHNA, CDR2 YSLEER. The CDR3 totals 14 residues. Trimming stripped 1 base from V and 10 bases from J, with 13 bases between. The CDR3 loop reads CASSQGSGGGKLFF. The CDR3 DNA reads TGCGCCAGCAGCCAAGGCAGTGGGGGCGGAAAACTGTTTTTT.

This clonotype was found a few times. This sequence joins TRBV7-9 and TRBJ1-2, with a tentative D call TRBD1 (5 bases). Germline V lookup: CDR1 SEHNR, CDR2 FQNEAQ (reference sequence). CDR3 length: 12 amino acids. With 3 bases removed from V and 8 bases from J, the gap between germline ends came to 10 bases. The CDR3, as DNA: TGTGCCAGCAGCTTTCAGGGTAACGGCTACACCTTC. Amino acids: CASSFQGNGYTF.

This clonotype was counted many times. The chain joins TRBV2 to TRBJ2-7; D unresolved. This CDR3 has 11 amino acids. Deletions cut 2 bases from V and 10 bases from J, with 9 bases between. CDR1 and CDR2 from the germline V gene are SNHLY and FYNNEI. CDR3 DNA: TGTGCCAGCAGTGAATTGGCCAGCCAGTACTTC. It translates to CASSELASQYF.

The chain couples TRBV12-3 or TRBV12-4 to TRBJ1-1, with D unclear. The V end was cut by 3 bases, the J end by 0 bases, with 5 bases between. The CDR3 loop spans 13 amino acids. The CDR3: CASSFTVNTEAFF. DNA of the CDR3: TGTGCCAGCAGTTTCACAGTGAACACTGAAGCTTTCTTT.

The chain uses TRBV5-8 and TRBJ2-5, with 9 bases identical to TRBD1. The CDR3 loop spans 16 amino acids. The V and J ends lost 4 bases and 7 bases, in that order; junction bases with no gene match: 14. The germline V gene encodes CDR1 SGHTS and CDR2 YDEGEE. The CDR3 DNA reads TGTGCCAGCAGCGTGGGGCTTGACAGGGGGAAAGGGACCCAGTACTTC. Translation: CASSVGLDRGKGTQYF.

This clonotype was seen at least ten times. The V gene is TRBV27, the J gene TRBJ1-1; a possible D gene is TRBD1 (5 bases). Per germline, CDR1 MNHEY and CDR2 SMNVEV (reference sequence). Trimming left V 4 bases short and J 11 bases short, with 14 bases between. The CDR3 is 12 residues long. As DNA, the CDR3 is TGTGCCAGCAGTTGGGGCACAGGCCCGGCTTTCTTT. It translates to CASSWGTGPAFF.

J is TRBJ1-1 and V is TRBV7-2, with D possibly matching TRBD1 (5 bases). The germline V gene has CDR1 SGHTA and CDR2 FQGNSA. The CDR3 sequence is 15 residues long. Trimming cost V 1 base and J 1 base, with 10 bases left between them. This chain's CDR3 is CASSLELGGNTEAFF. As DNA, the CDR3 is TGTGCCAGCAGCTTAGAGCTGGGGGGGAACACTGAAGCTTTCTTT.

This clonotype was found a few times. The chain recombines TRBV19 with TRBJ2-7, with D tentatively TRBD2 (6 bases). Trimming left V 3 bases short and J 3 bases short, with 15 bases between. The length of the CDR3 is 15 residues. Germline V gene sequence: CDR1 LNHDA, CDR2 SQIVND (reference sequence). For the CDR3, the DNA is TGTGCCAGTAGTATCTATAGCGGCCCGTTCTACGAGCAGTACTTC. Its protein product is CASSIYSGPFYEQYF.

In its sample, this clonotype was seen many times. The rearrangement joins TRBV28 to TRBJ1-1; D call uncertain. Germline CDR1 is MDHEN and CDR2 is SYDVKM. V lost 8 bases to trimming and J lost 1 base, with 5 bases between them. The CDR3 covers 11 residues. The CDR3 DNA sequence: TGTGCCAGCCGGAGGAACACTGAAGCTTTCTTT. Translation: CASRRNTEAFF.

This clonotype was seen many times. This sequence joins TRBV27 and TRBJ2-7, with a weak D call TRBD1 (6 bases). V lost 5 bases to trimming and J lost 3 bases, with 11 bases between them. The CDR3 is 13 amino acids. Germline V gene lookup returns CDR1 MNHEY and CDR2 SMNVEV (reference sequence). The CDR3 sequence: CASSPQGYYEQYF. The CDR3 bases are TGTGCCAGCAGTCCGCAGGGGTACTACGAGCAGTACTTC.

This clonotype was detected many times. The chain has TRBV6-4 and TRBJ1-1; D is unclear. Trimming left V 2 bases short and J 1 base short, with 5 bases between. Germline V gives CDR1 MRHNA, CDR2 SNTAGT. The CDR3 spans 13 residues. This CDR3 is CASSDGTNTEAFF. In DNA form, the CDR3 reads TGTGCCAGCAGTGACGGAACGAACACTGAAGCTTTCTTT.

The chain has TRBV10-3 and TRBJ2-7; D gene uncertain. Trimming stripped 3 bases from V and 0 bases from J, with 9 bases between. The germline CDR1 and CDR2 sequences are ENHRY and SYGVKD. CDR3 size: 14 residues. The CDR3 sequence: CAISDPPSSYEQYF. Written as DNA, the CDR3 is TGTGCCATCAGTGACCCACCCAGCTCCTACGAGCAGTACTTC.

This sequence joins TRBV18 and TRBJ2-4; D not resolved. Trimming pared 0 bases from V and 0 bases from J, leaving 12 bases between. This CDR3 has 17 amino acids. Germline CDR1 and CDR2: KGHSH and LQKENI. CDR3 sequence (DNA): TGTGCCAGCTCACCACCAGACAATTCCTTAGCCAAAAACATTCAGTACTTC. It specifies CASSPPDNSLAKNIQYF.

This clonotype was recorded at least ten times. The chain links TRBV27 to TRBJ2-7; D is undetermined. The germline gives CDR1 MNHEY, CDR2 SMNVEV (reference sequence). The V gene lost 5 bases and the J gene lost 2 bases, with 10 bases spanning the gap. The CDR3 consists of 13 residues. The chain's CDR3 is CASSKDGTYEQYF. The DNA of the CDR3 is TGTGCCAGCAGTAAGGACGGAACCTACGAGCAGTACTTC.

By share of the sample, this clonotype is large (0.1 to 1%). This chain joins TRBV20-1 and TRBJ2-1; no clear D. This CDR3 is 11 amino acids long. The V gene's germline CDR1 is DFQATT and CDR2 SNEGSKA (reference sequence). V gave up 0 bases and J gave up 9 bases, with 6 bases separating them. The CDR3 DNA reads TGCAGTGCTAGAGATACGGGTGAGCAGTTCTTC. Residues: CSARDTGEQFF.

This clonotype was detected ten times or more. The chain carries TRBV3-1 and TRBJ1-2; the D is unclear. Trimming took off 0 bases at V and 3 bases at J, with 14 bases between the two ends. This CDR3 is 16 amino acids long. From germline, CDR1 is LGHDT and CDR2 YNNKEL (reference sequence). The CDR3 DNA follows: TGTGCCAGCAGCCAAGAGGTGCGGGGTGTTGACTATGGCTACACCTTC. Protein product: CASSQEVRGVDYGYTF.

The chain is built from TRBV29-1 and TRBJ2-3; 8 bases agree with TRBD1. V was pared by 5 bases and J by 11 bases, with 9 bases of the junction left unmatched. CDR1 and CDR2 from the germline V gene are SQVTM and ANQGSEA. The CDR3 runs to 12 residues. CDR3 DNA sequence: TGCAGCGTTCCCTTCAGGGGGACAGGGCAGTATTTT. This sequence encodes CSVPFRGTGQYF.

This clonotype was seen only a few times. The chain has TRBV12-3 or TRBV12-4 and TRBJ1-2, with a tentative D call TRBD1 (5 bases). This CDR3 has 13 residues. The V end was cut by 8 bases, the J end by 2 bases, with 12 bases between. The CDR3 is CASCPGGNYGYTF. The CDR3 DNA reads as TGTGCCAGCTGCCCCGGGGGGAACTATGGCTACACCTTC.

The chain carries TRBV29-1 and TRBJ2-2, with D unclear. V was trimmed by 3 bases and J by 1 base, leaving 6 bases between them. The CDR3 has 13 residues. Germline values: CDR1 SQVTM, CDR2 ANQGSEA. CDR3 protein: CSVEPENTGELFF. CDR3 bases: TGCAGCGTTGAGCCCGAGAACACCGGGGAGCTGTTTTTT.

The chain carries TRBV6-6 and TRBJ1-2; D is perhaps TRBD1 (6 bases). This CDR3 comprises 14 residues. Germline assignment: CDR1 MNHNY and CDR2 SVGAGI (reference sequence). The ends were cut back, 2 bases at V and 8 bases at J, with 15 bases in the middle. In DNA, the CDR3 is TGTGCCAGCAGTTACCTTCATTACAGGGAAGGCTACACCTTC. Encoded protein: CASSYLHYREGYTF.

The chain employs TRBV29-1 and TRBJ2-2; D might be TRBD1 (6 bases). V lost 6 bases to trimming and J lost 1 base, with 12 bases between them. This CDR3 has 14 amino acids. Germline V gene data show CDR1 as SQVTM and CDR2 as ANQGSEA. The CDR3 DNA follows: TGCAGCGTGGATACAGGGATGAACACCGGGGAGCTGTTTTTT. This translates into CSVDTGMNTGELFF.

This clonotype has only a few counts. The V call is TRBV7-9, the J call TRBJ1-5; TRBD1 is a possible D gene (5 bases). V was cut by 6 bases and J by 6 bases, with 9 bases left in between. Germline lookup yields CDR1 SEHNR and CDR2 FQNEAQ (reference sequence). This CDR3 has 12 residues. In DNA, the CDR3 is TGTGCCAGCAGTAGCGACAGTCAGCCCCAGCATTTT. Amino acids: CASSSDSQPQHF.